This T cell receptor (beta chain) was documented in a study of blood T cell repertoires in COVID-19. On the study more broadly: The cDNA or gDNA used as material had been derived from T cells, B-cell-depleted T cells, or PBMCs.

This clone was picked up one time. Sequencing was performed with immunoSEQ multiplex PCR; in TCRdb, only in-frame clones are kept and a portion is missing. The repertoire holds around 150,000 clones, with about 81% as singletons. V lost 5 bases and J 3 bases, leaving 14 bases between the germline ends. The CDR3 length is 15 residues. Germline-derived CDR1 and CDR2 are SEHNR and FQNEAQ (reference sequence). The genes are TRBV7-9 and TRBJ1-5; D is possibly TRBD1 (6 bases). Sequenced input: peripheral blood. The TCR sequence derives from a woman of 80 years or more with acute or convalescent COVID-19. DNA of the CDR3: TGTGCCAGCAGCGGTGCCGGGACACACAATCAGCCCCAGCATTTT. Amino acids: CASSGAGTHNQPQHF.